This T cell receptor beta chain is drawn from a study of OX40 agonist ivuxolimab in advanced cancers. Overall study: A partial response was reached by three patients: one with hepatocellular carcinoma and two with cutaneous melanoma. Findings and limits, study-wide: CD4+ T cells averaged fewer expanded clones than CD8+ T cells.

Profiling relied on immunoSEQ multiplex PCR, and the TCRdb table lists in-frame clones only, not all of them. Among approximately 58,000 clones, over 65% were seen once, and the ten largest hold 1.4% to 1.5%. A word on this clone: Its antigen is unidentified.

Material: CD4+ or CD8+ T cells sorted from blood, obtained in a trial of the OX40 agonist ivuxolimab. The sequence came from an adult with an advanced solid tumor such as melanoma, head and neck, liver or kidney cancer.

CDR3 loop: CASSLDREGRFF. The CDR3 DNA is TGTGCCAGCAGCTTAGATCGGGAAGGGCGGTTCTTC. The genes are TRBV11-2 and TRBJ2-1; possibly TRBD2 for D (5 bases). V was cut by 0 bases and J by 15 bases, with 12 bases left in between. The CDR3 has 12 residues. The V gene's germline CDR1 is SGHAT and CDR2 FQNNGV.